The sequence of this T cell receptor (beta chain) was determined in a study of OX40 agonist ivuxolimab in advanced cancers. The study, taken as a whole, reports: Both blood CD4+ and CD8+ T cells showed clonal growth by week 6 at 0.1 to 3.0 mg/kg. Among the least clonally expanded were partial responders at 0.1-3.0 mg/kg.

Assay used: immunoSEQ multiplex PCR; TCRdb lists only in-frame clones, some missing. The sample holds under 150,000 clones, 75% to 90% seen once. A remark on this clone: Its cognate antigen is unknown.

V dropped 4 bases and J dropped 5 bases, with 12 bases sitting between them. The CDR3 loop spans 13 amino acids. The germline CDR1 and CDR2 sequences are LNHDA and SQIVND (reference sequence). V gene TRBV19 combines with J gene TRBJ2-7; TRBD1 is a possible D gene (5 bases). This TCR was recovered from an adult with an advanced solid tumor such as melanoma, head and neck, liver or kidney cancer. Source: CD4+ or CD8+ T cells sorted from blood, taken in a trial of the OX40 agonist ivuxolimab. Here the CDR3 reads CASSRNRYHEQYF. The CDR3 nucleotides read TGTGCCAGTAGTAGGAACAGGTACCACGAGCAGTACTTC.